The count of the clone carrying this TCR beta chain is one. Its antigen is unidentified. Genomic DNA per cell subset filled all wells of several immunoSEQ plates. The repertoire was sequenced with immunoSEQ multiplex PCR; TCRdb's copy has only in-frame clones and lacks some. The table includes more than 2,000,000 clones, around 90% detected once. The data stem from a study of shared clonotypes between healthy human individuals. Broader study findings: Shared across a few donors were 4% to 6% of the naive CD4 clonotypes. It was the non-shared clonotypes that had lower generation probabilities than clonotypes shared by all four donors.

Researchers partitioned CD4+ cells into CD45RA+ naive and CD45RA-negative memory subsets. V was clipped by 3 bases and J by 0 bases; unmatched bases: 5. The germline CDR1 and CDR2 sequences are LGHNA and YSLEER. The CDR3 has 17 amino acids. This TCR came from a man between 18 and 35 years old in good health. The specimen was naive CD4+ T cells sorted from blood. Noted subset: CD45RA+ positively selected. This sequence joins TRBV4-3 and TRBJ2-6, with 7 bases that match TRBD1. The CDR3 DNA reads as TGCGCCAGCAGCCAGTCCCGGGACAGCTCTGGGGCCAACGTCCTGACTTTC. It specifies CASSQSRDSSGANVLTF.